This record covers a single T cell receptor beta chain. Participants spanned ages about 18 to 90 years and resided in 20 to 25 US areas. CDR1 is MNHEY, CDR2 SVGAGI, per germline. Trimming took 4 bases from V and 7 from J; bases not matched to a gene: 5. CDR3 length: 14 amino acids. Measured with immunoSEQ multiplex PCR; TCRdb has only the in-frame clones, and not every one. Of approximately 250,000 clones in the sample, 85% to 90% are singletons; the top ten hold approximately 4%. This sample stems from a study of blood T cell repertoires in COVID-19. The sequenced sample consisted of PBMCs or T cells enriched from blood (not recorded which). V usage is TRBV6-5 and J usage is TRBJ2-2; TRBD1 aligns across 8 bases. The clonotype was recovered from a woman aged 30 to 39 with acute COVID-19. The CDR3 DNA sequence: TGTGCCAGCAGTTTGGACAGGGAAATCGGGGAGCTGTTTTTT. Protein sequence: CASSLDREIGELFF.